In its sample, the clone carrying this TCR beta chain was seen many times. Its antigen is not known. According to the study, genomic DNA was the template for TCR beta VDJ and CDR3 profiling. TCRdb called the reads again in MiXCR, with one record for every CDR3 protein. The sample consists of about 180,000 distinct CDR3 sequences, approximately 49% of them appearing once. The data were obtained in a study of CD8+CD57+ T cells in acquired aplastic anemia. The overall study: CD4+ and CD8+ cells, once sorted, gave DNA averaging approximately 3.3 ug. There were 10 million to 14 million reads, on average, for CD4+ cells from healthy donors.

Regarding the study as a whole: Significance was not reached for CD8+ Simpson's diversity between patients and controls. Patients shared approximately 30 CD8+ CDR3 sequences with controls.

Trimming stripped 5 bases from V and 1 base from J, with 8 bases between. The CDR3 is 13 residues long. The germline CDR1 and CDR2 sequences are LNHNV and YYDKDF (reference sequence). The source of this sequence is a human donor in good health. Sequenced sample: sorted CD4+, CD8+, or CD8+CD57+ T cells (not recorded which) from PBMCs. The V call is TRBV15, the J call TRBJ1-1, with unresolved D. The CDR3 bases are TGTGCCACCAGCTTCGCAAGGAACACTGAAGCTTTCTTT. It is translated as CATSFARNTEAFF.